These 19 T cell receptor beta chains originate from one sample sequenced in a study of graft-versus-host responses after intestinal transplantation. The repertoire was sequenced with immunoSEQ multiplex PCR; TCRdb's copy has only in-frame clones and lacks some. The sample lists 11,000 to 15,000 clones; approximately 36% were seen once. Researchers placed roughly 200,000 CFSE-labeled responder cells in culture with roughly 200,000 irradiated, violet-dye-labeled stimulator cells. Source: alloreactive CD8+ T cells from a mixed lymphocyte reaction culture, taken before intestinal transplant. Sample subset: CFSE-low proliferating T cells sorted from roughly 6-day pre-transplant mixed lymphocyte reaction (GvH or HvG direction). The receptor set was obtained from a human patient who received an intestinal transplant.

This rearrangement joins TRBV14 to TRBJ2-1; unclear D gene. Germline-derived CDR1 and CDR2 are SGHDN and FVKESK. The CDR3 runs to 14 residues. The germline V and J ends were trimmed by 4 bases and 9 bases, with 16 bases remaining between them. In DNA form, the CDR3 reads TGTGCCAGCAGCCTTCCTGGGTACATCGGTGAGCAGTTCTTC. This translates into CASSLPGYIGEQFF.

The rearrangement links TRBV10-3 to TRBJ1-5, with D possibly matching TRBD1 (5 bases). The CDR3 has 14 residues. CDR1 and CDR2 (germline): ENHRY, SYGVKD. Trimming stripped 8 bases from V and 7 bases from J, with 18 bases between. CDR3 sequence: CAIGHLRAWQPQHF. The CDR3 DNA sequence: TGTGCCATCGGACATCTCAGGGCTTGGCAGCCCCAGCATTTT.

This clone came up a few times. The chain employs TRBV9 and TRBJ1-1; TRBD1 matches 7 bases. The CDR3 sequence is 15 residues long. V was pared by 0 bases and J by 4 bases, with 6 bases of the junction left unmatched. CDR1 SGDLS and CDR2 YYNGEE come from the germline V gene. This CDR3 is CASSVGGGRGTEAFF. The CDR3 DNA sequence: TGTGCCAGCAGCGTAGGAGGGGGCCGTGGCACTGAAGCTTTCTTT.

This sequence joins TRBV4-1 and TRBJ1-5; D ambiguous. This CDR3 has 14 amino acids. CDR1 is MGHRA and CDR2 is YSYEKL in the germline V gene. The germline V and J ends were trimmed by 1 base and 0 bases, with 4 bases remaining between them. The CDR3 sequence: CASSQVGSNQPQHF. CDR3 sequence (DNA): TGCGCCAGCAGCCAAGTTGGTAGCAATCAGCCCCAGCATTTT.

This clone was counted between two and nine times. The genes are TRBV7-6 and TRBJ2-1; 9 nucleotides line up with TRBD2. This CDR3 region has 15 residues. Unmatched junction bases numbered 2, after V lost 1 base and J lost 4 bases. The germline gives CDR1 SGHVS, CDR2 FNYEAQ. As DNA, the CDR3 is TGTGCCAGCAGCTTAGTAGCGGGGGTTTACAATGAGCAGTTCTTC. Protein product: CASSLVAGVYNEQFF.

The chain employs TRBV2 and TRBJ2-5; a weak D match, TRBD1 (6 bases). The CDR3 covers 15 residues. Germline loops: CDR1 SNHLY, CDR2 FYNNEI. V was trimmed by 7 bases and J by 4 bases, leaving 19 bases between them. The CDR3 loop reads CASTTGTTGRETQYF. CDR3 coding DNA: TGTGCCAGCACTACGGGGACGACAGGCCGAGAGACCCAGTACTTC. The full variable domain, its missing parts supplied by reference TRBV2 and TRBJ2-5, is EPEVTQTPSHQVTQMGQEVILRCVPISNHLYFYWYRQILGQKVEFLVSFYNNEISEKSEIFDDQFSVERPDGSNFTLKIRSTKLEDSAMYFCASTTGTTGRETQYFGPGTRLLVL.

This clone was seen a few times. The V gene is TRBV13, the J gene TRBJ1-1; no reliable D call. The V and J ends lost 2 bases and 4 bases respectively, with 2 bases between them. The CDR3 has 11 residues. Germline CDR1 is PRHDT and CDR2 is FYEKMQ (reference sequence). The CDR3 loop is CASSLTTEAFF. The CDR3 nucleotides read TGTGCCAGCAGCTTAACCACTGAAGCTTTCTTT.

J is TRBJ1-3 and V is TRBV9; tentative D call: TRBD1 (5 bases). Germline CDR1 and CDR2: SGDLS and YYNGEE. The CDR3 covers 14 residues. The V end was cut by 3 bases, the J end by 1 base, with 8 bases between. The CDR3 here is CASSERGSGNTIYF. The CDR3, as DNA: TGTGCCAGCAGCGAGAGGGGTTCTGGAAACACCATATATTTT.

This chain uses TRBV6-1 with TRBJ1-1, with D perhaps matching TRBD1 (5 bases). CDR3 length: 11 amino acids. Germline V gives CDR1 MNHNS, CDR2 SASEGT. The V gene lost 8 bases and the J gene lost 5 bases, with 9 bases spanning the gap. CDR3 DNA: TGTGCCAGCGGGGGGGAGACTGAAGCTTTCTTT. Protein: CASGGETEAFF.

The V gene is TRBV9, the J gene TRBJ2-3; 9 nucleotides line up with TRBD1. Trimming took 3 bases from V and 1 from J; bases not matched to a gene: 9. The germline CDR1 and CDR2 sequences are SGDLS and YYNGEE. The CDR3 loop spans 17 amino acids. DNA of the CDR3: TGTGCCAGCAGCGCCTACCAACAGGGGGCGGGCACAGATACGCAGTATTTT. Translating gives CASSAYQQGAGTDTQYF.

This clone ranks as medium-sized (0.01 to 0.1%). The CDR3 coding sequence is TGTGCCAGCAGTCCCCGACAGCCTTCTAGCAATCAGCCCCAGCATTTT. This sequence encodes CASSPRQPSSNQPQHF. V and J are TRBV27 and TRBJ1-5; weak D call: TRBD1 (5 bases). Trimming removed 5 bases from V and 0 bases from J, with 14 bases in between. Germline-derived CDR1 and CDR2 are MNHEY and SMNVEV (reference sequence). The CDR3 runs to 16 residues.

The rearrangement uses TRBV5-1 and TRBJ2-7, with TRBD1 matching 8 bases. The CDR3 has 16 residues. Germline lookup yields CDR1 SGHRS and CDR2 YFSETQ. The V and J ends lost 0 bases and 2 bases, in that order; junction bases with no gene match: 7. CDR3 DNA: TGCGCCAGCAGCTTGGCCGGGACAGGCTTAACCTACGAGCAGTACTTC. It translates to CASSLAGTGLTYEQYF.

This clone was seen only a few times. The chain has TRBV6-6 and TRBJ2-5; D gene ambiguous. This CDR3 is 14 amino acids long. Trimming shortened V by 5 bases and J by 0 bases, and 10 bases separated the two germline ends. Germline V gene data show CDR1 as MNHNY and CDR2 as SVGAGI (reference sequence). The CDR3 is CASSLLKYQETQYF. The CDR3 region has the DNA TGTGCCAGCAGTCTTCTTAAGTACCAAGAGACCCAGTACTTC.

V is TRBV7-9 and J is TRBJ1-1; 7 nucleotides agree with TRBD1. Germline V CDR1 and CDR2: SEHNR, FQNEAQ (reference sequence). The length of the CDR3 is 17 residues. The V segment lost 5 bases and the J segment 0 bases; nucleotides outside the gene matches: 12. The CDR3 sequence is CASSNDGQGGMNTEAFF. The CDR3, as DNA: TGTGCCAGCAGCAACGACGGGCAGGGGGGTATGAACACTGAAGCTTTCTTT.

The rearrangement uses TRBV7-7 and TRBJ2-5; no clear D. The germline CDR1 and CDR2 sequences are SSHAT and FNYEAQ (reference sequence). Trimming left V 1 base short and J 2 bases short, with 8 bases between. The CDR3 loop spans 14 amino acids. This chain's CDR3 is CASSLGTLQETQYF. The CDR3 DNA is TGTGCCAGCAGCTTAGGCACACTACAAGAGACCCAGTACTTC.

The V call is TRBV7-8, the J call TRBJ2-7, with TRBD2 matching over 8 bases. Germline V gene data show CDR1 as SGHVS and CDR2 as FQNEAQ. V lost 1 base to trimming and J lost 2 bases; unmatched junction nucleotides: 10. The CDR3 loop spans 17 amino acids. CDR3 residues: CASSLGMGSGITYEQYF. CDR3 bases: TGTGCCAGCAGCTTAGGGATGGGTAGCGGGATAACCTACGAGCAGTACTTC.

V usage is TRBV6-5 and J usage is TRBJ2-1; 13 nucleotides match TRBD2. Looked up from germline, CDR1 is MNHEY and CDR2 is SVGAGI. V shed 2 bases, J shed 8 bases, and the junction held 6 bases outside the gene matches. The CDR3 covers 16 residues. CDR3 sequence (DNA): TGTGCCAGCAGTTACCCGACTAGCGGGGGGTCCCATGAGCAGTTCTTC. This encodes CASSYPTSGGSHEQFF.

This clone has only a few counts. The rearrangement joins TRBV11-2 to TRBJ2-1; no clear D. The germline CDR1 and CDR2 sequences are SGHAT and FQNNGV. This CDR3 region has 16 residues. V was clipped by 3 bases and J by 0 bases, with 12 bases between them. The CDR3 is CASSFDGFSSYNEQFF. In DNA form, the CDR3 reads TGTGCCAGCAGCTTTGATGGATTTAGCTCCTACAATGAGCAGTTCTTC.

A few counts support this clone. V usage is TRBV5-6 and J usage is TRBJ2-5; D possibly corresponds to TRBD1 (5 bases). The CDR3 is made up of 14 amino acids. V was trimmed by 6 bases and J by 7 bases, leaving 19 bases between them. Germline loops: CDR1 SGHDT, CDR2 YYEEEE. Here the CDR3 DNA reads TGTGCCAGCACCCCGCCGACCGGTCAGGGGACCCAGTACTTC. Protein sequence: CASTPPTGQGTQYF. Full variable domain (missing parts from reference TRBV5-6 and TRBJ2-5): DAGVTQSPTHLIKTRGQQVTLRCSPKSGHDTVSWYQQALGQGPQFIFQYYEEEERQRGNFPDRFSGHQFPNYSSELNVNALLLGDSALYLCASTPPTGQGTQYFGPGTRLLVL.